The clone carrying this T cell receptor (beta chain) was observed a few times. The antigen is undetermined. Data came from immunoSEQ multiplex PCR; TCRdb stores just in-frame clones and leaves some out. The sample contains about 68,000 clones, roughly 88% of which appear only once. The data originate from a study of OX40 agonist ivuxolimab in advanced cancers. As for the study in general: Intravenous ivuxolimab was administered to patients every 2 weeks at 0.01 to 10 mg/kg.

Notes on the study in general: Some of the lowest clonal expansion was seen in partial responders at 0.1-3.0 mg/kg. There was clonal expansion of CD4+ and CD8+ blood T cells by week 6 at 0.1 to 3.0 mg/kg. On average, a greater number of expanded clones characterised CD8+ T cells relative to CD4+.

The specimen was CD4+ or CD8+ T cells sorted from blood, collected in a trial of the OX40 agonist ivuxolimab. This TCR derives from an adult with an advanced solid tumor such as melanoma, head and neck, liver or kidney cancer.

In DNA, the CDR3 is TGCGCCAGCAGCCAACGGACTAGATCGGACGAGCAGTACTTC. This codes for CASSQRTRSDEQYF. The chain has TRBV4-3 and TRBJ2-7; TRBD2 matches at 7 bases. Germline V gives CDR1 LGHNA, CDR2 YSLEER. The CDR3 spans 14 residues. The ends lost 2 bases at V and 5 bases at J; junction bases unmatched: 6.